This T cell receptor beta chain appears in the sequencing data of a study of OX40 agonist ivuxolimab in advanced cancers. Study-level background: Ivuxolimab, an antibody that agonizes OX40 (CD134), was administered to the patients. Patients were dosed intravenously with ivuxolimab at 0.01 to 10 mg/kg every 2 weeks. Partial responses occurred in Three dose-escalation patients, one with hepatocellular carcinoma and two with cutaneous melanoma. Notes on the study in general: Antigen specificity was not determined for the expanded peripheral T cells.

The protocol was immunoSEQ multiplex PCR, while the TCRdb copy is restricted to in-frame clones and leaves out a portion. Among 65,000 to 85,000 clones listed, around 84% were seen once. With respect to this clone: The antigen is not known.

Germline V CDR1 and CDR2: LNHDA, SQIVND (reference sequence). The ends lost 7 bases at V and 2 bases at J; junction bases unmatched: 5. The length of the CDR3 is 14 residues. V is TRBV19 and J is TRBJ1-2, with 9 positions matching TRBD1. This receptor was taken from an adult with an advanced solid tumor such as melanoma, head and neck, liver or kidney cancer. The sequenced sample was CD4+ or CD8+ T cells sorted from blood, obtained in a trial of the OX40 agonist ivuxolimab. The CDR3 sequence is CASIPGQGNYGYTF. The DNA for the CDR3 is TGTGCCAGTATTCCCGGACAGGGGAACTATGGCTACACCTTC.